The table lists the clone carrying this T cell receptor (beta chain) with a few counts. Trimming left V 0 bases short and J 8 bases short, with 11 bases between. There are 15 residues in the CDR3. CDR1 and CDR2 (germline): MNHEY, SVGAGI. Sequenced by immunoSEQ multiplex PCR; TCRdb stores in-frame clones only, minus some. The table records 850,000 to 1,200,000 clones, approximately 68% of them present only once. These data originate in a study of shared clonotypes between healthy human individuals. The chain is built from TRBV6-5 and TRBJ1-6; unclear D gene. The sample consisted of memory CD4+ T cells sorted from blood. The subset was: CD45RA-negative fraction. The TCR originated in a man aged 18 to 35 in good health. CDR3 sequence (DNA): TGTGCCAGCAGTTACTCAACGGCCAACCATTCACCCCTCCACTTT. This translates into CASSYSTANHSPLHF.